Only a few counts were recorded for the clone carrying this T cell receptor (beta chain). What it recognizes is unknown. The data belong to a study of beta chain features in type 1 diabetes. About the study: In age, gender and cell yields, patients were similar to healthy donors. Points from the study as a whole: People with Type 1 diabetes carried modestly yet significantly shorter TCRB CDR3s in all four CD4+ subsets.

Once sorted, every population was more than 95% pure. The authors reverse transcribed all of the isolated RNA, so sequencing captured expressed TCRB transcripts. Average reads for naive, central memory and regulatory T cell samples were about 3.57 million. Using immunoSEQ multiplex PCR, the repertoire was profiled, and TCRdb retains in-frame clones only, with some absent. This sample has hundreds of thousands of clones, with 15% to 17% found just once. Germline V CDR1 and CDR2: MNHNS, SASEGT. The ends were cut back, 8 bases at V and 3 bases at J, with 14 bases in the middle. There are 14 residues in the CDR3.

The V and J genes are TRBV6-1 and TRBJ1-5, with D unresolved. Sample: naive CD4+ T cells from blood. This sequence was found in a man between 18 and 29 years old in good health. The CDR3 spells CASPIQRFNQPQHF. The DNA of the CDR3 is TGTGCCAGCCCTATACAGCGATTCAATCAGCCCCAGCATTTT.